A single sample is the source of the 32 T cell receptor beta chains below, sequenced in a study of Ad26.COV2.S vaccination and SARS-CoV-2 variants. The treatment denotes: some 20 received Ad26.COV2.S at low or high dose, single or two shots; 5 received placebo; per-sample allocation not given. Specimens were obtained on day 63 following the first vaccine or placebo injection. Data came from immunoSEQ multiplex PCR; TCRdb stores just in-frame clones and leaves some out. The data contain some 340,000 clones, just over 85% of them singletons. Sequencing was performed on peripheral blood, taken in a trial of Ad26.COV2.S vaccine versus placebo. The receptors stem from a person between 18 and 65 years old who received the Ad26.COV2.S COVID-19 vaccine or a placebo.

The V and J genes are TRBV2 and TRBJ2-5, with 10 bases aligning to TRBD2. The germline CDR1 and CDR2 sequences are SNHLY and FYNNEI. The CDR3 is 15 amino acids. V trimming: 6 bases; J trimming: 5 bases; junction bases outside the gene matches: 9. CDR3 sequence (DNA): TGTGCCAGCAGGCTAGCGGGGGACTCGTTGGAGACCCAGTACTTC. Translating gives CASRLAGDSLETQYF.

The V call is TRBV5-1, the J call TRBJ2-7, with D perhaps being TRBD1 or TRBD2 (5 bases each). The CDR3 spans 15 residues. Looked up from germline, CDR1 is SGHRS and CDR2 is YFSETQ. V dropped 0 bases and J dropped 0 bases, with 10 bases sitting between them. The CDR3 DNA reads TGCGCCAGCAGCTTGGCGGGGCAGTCCTCCTACGAGCAGTACTTC. Protein: CASSLAGQSSYEQYF. Together with reference TRBV5-1 and TRBJ2-7, the CDR3 gives the full variable domain: KAGVTQTPRYLIKTRGQQVTLSCSPISGHRSVSWYQQTPGQGLQFLFEYFSETQRNKGNFPGRFSGRQFSNSRSEMNVSTLELGDSALYLCASSLAGQSSYEQYFGPGTRLTVT.

This clone is a singleton in its sample. The chain employs TRBV3-1 (or the pseudogene TRBV3-2) and TRBJ2-2; D unclear. The V end was cut by 1 base, the J end by 6 bases, with 9 bases between. The CDR3 is made up of 14 amino acids. Germline CDR1 is LGHDT and CDR2 is YNNKEL (reference sequence). The CDR3 region has the DNA TGTGCCAGCAGCCAAGTGTCCGGGTCCGGGGAGCTGTTTTTT. The encoded protein is CASSQVSGSGELFF.

The V call is TRBV11-3, the J call TRBJ2-1, with D possibly called TRBD1 or TRBD2 (6 bases each). V was cut by 2 bases and J by 6 bases, with 20 bases left in between. This CDR3 is 17 amino acids long. CDR1 and CDR2 (germline): SGHNT, YENEEA. The CDR3 bases are TGTGCCAGCAGCTTAAAGTCGGGGGCTCTAGGGGGCAATGAGCAGTTCTTC. Amino acids: CASSLKSGALGGNEQFF.

The table lists this clone with a few counts. The chain uses TRBV10-3 and TRBJ1-2, with D tentatively TRBD1 (6 bases). The CDR3 spans 17 residues. Per the germline V gene, CDR1 is ENHRY and CDR2 is SYGVKD. V was clipped by 6 bases and J by 3 bases, with 23 bases between them. CDR3 amino acids: CAIRLDRRGRTDYGYTF. For the CDR3, the DNA is TGTGCCATCAGGTTAGATCGTAGGGGGAGGACGGACTATGGCTACACCTTC.

The V call is TRBV9, the J call TRBJ1-2; D ambiguous. The germline V and J ends were trimmed by 0 bases and 11 bases, with 8 bases remaining between them. Germline values: CDR1 SGDLS, CDR2 YYNGEE. This CDR3 comprises 11 residues. This CDR3 reads CASSVGSQYTF. CDR3 nucleotides: TGTGCCAGCAGCGTAGGTTCACAATACACCTTC.

The chain recombines TRBV5-1 with TRBJ2-2; 9 bases are shared with TRBD2. V shed 4 bases and J 5 bases; nucleotides not matched to a gene: 6. Per the germline V gene, CDR1 is SGHRS and CDR2 is YFSETQ. CDR3 length: 15 residues. CDR3 DNA sequence: TGCGCCAGCAGCCCCGGGACTAGCAAAACCGGGGAGCTGTTTTTT. Its protein product is CASSPGTSKTGELFF.

The chain is built from TRBV6-1 and TRBJ1-3; the D is unclear. V gave up 2 bases and J gave up 0 bases, with 11 bases separating them. This CDR3 spans 16 amino acids. From germline, CDR1 is MNHNS and CDR2 SASEGT. CDR3 loop: CASSEHPDRSGNTIYF. The CDR3 DNA sequence: TGTGCCAGCAGTGAACACCCGGACCGCTCTGGAAACACCATATATTTT.

The CDR3 DNA follows: TGTGCCAGCCACCGGGGCGACGAGCAGTACTTC. This sequence encodes CASHRGDEQYF. The V call is TRBV7-9, the J call TRBJ2-7; D is tentatively TRBD1 or TRBD2 (5 bases each). Germline CDR1 and CDR2: SEHNR and FQNEAQ (reference sequence). This CDR3 has 11 residues. V lost 8 bases and J lost 5, with 10 bases in between. Combining the CDR3 with reference TRBV7-9 and TRBJ2-7 gives the whole variable domain DTGVSQNPRHKITKRGQNVTFRCDPISEHNRLYWYRQTLGQGPEFLTYFQNEAQLEKSRLLSDRFSAERPKGSFSTLEIQRTEQGDSAMYLCASHRGDEQYFGPGTRLTVT.

This rearrangement joins TRBV30 to TRBJ2-7; 7 bases fit TRBD1. The CDR3 runs 16 residues. Germline V gene data show CDR1 as GTSNPN and CDR2 as SVGIG (reference sequence). V dropped 0 bases and J dropped 2; count of bases not matched to a gene: 10. CDR3 DNA: TGTGCCTGGAGTGTAATGGGGACAGCCGGGGCCTACGAGCAGTACTTC. Translated, it gives CAWSVMGTAGAYEQYF.

The chain uses TRBV3-1 (or the pseudogene TRBV3-2) and TRBJ1-2; maybe TRBD1 (5 bases). The V end lost 3 bases, the J end lost 6 bases, and 11 bases lay between the germline ends. The CDR3 spans 13 residues. Germline V CDR1 and CDR2: LGHDT, YNNKEL (reference sequence). DNA for the CDR3: TGTGCCAGCAGCCAGGTAGGGGCTAATGGCTACACCTTC. Protein: CASSQVGANGYTF.

The chain recombines TRBV27 with TRBJ1-2; 7 nucleotides align to TRBD1. V lost 5 bases to trimming and J lost 6 bases; unmatched junction nucleotides: 9. Germline V gene sequence: CDR1 MNHEY, CDR2 SMNVEV (reference sequence). The CDR3 is 14 residues long. This CDR3 reads CASSHLTGRNGYTF. In nucleotides, the CDR3 is TGTGCCAGCAGTCACTTGACAGGGAGGAATGGCTACACCTTC.

The chain recombines TRBV5-1 with TRBJ1-1; tentative D call: TRBD1 (6 bases). The germline gives CDR1 SGHRS, CDR2 YFSETQ. Between the trimmed V and J ends, which lost 0 bases and 4 bases, there was a span of 13 bases. The CDR3 sequence is 15 residues long. The DNA for the CDR3 is TGCGCCAGCAGCTTGGCGGGGGGGCTGGGCACTGAAGCTTTCTTT. It is translated as CASSLAGGLGTEAFF.

The chain carries TRBV12-3 or TRBV12-4 and TRBJ1-4; no reliable D call. CDR3 size: 12 residues. Trimming shortened V by 5 bases and J by 8 bases, and 9 bases separated the two germline ends. CDR3 sequence (DNA): TGTGCCAGCAGTACGCGGGCCGAAAAACTGTTTTTT. It translates to CASSTRAEKLFF.

The chain has TRBV4-3 and TRBJ1-6; D is possibly TRBD1 (5 bases). CDR3 length equals 16 residues. Germline V gene sequence: CDR1 LGHNA, CDR2 YSLEER. V lost 0 bases, J lost 8 bases, and 14 bases lay in between. The CDR3 spells CASSQDSLGTYSPLHF. CDR3 bases: TGCGCCAGCAGCCAAGACAGTCTTGGGACTTATTCACCCCTCCACTTT.

The CDR3 is CASSPPGTSYEQYF. The CDR3 DNA sequence: TGTGCCAGCTCACCACCGGGGACCTCCTACGAGCAGTACTTC. The rearrangement links TRBV18 to TRBJ2-7; D is perhaps TRBD1 or TRBD2 (5 bases each). The V and J ends lost 0 bases and 0 bases respectively, with 6 bases between them. From germline, CDR1 is KGHSH and CDR2 LQKENI. CDR3 length equals 14 residues. Together with reference TRBV18 and TRBJ2-7, the CDR3 gives the full variable domain: NAGVMQNPRHLVRRRGQEARLRCSPMKGHSHVYWYRQLPEEGLKFMVYLQKENIIDESGMPKERFSAEFPKEGPSILRIQQVVRGDSAAYFCASSPPGTSYEQYFGPGTRLTVT.

The J gene is TRBJ2-1, the V gene TRBV5-1; possible D gene TRBD1, 6 bases. Trimming removed 0 bases from V and 6 bases from J, with 10 bases in between. CDR1 is SGHRS, CDR2 YFSETQ, per germline. The CDR3 consists of 14 residues. DNA for the CDR3: TGCGCCAGCAGCTTGGCCGTGACAGGCAATGAGCAGTTCTTC. It is translated as CASSLAVTGNEQFF.

V usage is TRBV19 and J usage is TRBJ1-5; a possible D gene is TRBD1 (5 bases). Trimming took 6 bases from V and 11 from J, leaving 17 bases between them. CDR3 size: 13 residues. Germline values: CDR1 LNHDA, CDR2 SQIVND (reference sequence). CDR3 coding DNA: TGTGCCAGTAGCTCTACCTTGGGGGGGACCCAGCATTTT. It codes for CASSSTLGGTQHF. Drawing the rest from reference TRBV19 and TRBJ1-5, the complete variable domain is DGGITQSPKYLFRKEGQNVTLSCEQNLNHDAMYWYRQDPGQGLRLIYYSQIVNDFQKGDIAEGYSVSREKKESFPLTVTSAQKNPTAFYLCASSSTLGGTQHFGDGTRLSIL.

CDR3 sequence (DNA): TGTGCCAGCAGAGGGGGACTAGCGGGCTGGGGGGAGCAGTTCTTC. Protein product: CASRGGLAGWGEQFF. The V call is TRBV27, the J call TRBJ2-1; 12 positions agree with TRBD2. Germline V gene sequence: CDR1 MNHEY, CDR2 SMNVEV (reference sequence). The J segment lost 10 bases and the V segment lost 6 bases, leaving 10 bases of the junction unmatched. The CDR3 is 15 amino acids.

The rearrangement uses TRBV24-1 and TRBJ1-4; tentative D call: TRBD1 (5 bases). This CDR3 has 15 residues. Trimming removed 5 bases from V and 6 bases from J, with 15 bases in between. Germline CDR1 KGHDR, CDR2 SFDVKD. The CDR3 sequence: CATSGQFDSYEKLFF. CDR3 nucleotides: TGTGCCACCAGTGGCCAATTCGACAGCTATGAAAAACTGTTTTTT.

In its sample, this clone was seen many times. Here the CDR3 DNA reads TGTGCCAGTAGTATAAACGGGAACACTGAAGCTTTCTTT. It yields the protein CASSINGNTEAFF. This chain connects TRBV19 to TRBJ1-1; D is unclear. V lost 2 bases to trimming and J lost 1 base, with 5 bases between them. This CDR3 contains 13 residues. The germline gives CDR1 LNHDA, CDR2 SQIVND (reference sequence).

The chain combines TRBV27 with TRBJ1-6; 7 bases agree with TRBD1. The CDR3 totals 19 residues. Germline V CDR1 and CDR2: MNHEY, SMNVEV (reference sequence). V lost 3 bases, J lost 7 bases, and 18 bases stayed unmatched. For the CDR3, the DNA is TGTGCCAGCAGTTTTCGACTTTCCGGGGACAGTAAGAGAAATTCACCCCTCCACTTT. Encoded protein: CASSFRLSGDSKRNSPLHF.

The chain has TRBV9 and TRBJ2-1; 9 nucleotides line up with TRBD2. The CDR3 length is 15 residues. Germline V gives CDR1 SGDLS, CDR2 YYNGEE. V lost 0 bases, J lost 4 bases, and 2 bases stayed unmatched. The CDR3 DNA sequence: TGTGCCAGCAGCGTAGCGGGACTAGCTTACAATGAGCAGTTCTTC. Translating it yields CASSVAGLAYNEQFF.

This clone was observed once. The V gene is TRBV30, the J gene TRBJ1-1; no clear D gene. The germline V gene encodes CDR1 GTSNPN and CDR2 SVGIG (reference sequence). The CDR3 has 14 amino acids. V was shortened by 4 bases and J by 4 bases, with 16 bases between the two germline ends. CDR3 in DNA: TGTGCCTGGATCCCCCGGAGGGCGGGCACTGAAGCTTTCTTT. It translates to CAWIPRRAGTEAFF. The entire variable domain, with the rest obtained from reference TRBV30 and TRBJ1-1, is as follows: SQTIHQWPATLVQPVGSPLSLECTVEGTSNPNLYWYRQAAGRGLQLLFYSVGIGQISSEVPQNLSASRPQDRQFILSSKKLLLSDSGFYLCAWIPRRAGTEAFFGQGTRLTVV.

This chain joins TRBV19 and TRBJ1-2; possibly TRBD1 for D (5 bases). The CDR3 spans 15 residues. The germline V gene encodes CDR1 LNHDA and CDR2 SQIVND (reference sequence). Trimming left V 4 bases short and J 3 bases short, with 15 bases between. This CDR3 is CASSTSIQVYYGYTF. The CDR3 DNA reads TGTGCCAGTAGTACCTCGATACAGGTATACTATGGCTACACCTTC.

The chain joins TRBV9 to TRBJ2-7, with D unresolved. This CDR3 has 15 amino acids. The ends were cut back, 4 bases at V and 1 base at J, with 15 bases in the middle. From germline, CDR1 is SGDLS and CDR2 YYNGEE. The CDR3 is CASSPTVAGSYEQYF. The CDR3 bases are TGTGCCAGCAGCCCGACCGTAGCCGGTTCCTACGAGCAGTACTTC.

The rearrangement links TRBV6-5 to TRBJ1-1, with D perhaps matching TRBD1 (5 bases). The CDR3 has 13 amino acids. Between the trimmed V and J ends, which lost 6 bases and 11 bases, there was a span of 19 bases. Looked up from germline, CDR1 is MNHEY and CDR2 is SVGAGI. The CDR3 region has the DNA TGTGCCAGCAGGTATGAAAATGGACAAAGGGCTTTCTTT. This codes for CASRYENGQRAFF.

The CDR3 nucleotides are TGTGCCTGGAGCCCCCTTTGGGCTACGAACACCGGGGAGCTGTTTTTT. Protein sequence: CAWSPLWATNTGELFF. The V gene is TRBV30, the J gene TRBJ2-2; D unclear. Germline-derived CDR1 and CDR2 are GTSNPN and SVGIG (reference sequence). The CDR3 is made up of 16 amino acids. V was clipped by 3 bases and J by 0 bases, with 14 bases between them.

This rearrangement joins TRBV11-2 to TRBJ2-3; weak D call: TRBD1 (5 bases). CDR3 length: 14 amino acids. Trimming left V 1 base short and J 2 bases short, with 7 bases between. CDR1 and CDR2 from the germline V gene are SGHAT and FQNNGV. CDR3 amino acids: CASSLAGHTDTQYF. The DNA of the CDR3 is TGTGCCAGCAGCTTAGCCGGACACACAGATACGCAGTATTTT.

The chain combines TRBV4-3 with TRBJ1-6, with a tentative D call TRBD1 (5 bases). Trimming took off 0 bases at V and 7 bases at J, with 10 bases between the two ends. This CDR3 is built from 15 residues. Germline V gene data show CDR1 as LGHNA and CDR2 as YSLEER. CDR3 sequence (DNA): TGCGCCAGCAGCCAAGAAGCAGGGCCCAATTCACCCCTCCACTTT. Residues: CASSQEAGPNSPLHF.

In this sample, this clone turned up a few times. The CDR3 is CASSRAGGFMETQYF. DNA of the CDR3: TGTGCCAGTAGTAGGGCAGGGGGCTTTATGGAGACCCAGTACTTC. This chain links TRBV19 with TRBJ2-5; 8 bases agree with TRBD1. Germline lookup yields CDR1 LNHDA and CDR2 SQIVND (reference sequence). The trim removed 4 bases at V and 5 bases at J, leaving 9 bases unmatched. This CDR3 region has 15 residues.

The rearrangement joins TRBV18 to TRBJ1-5, with D unclear. The CDR3 is 17 residues long. CDR1 and CDR2 from the germline V gene are KGHSH and LQKENI. Trimming pared 2 bases from V and 2 bases from J, leaving 16 bases between. Here the CDR3 reads CASSPNLIYGGNQPQHF. The CDR3 DNA is TGTGCCAGCTCACCAAACCTGATTTATGGTGGCAATCAGCCCCAGCATTTT.